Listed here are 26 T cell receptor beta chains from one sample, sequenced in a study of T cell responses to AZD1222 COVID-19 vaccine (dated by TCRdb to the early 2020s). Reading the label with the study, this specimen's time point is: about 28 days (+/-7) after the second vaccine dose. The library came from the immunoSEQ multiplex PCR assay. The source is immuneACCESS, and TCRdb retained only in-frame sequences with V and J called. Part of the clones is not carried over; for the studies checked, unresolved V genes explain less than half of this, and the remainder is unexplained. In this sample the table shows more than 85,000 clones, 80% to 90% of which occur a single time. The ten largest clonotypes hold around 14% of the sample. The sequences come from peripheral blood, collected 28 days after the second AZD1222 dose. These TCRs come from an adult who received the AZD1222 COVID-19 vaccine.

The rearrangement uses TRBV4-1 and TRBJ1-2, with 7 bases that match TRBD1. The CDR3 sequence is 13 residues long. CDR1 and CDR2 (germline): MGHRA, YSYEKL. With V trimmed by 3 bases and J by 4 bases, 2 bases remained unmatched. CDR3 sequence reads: CASSQRDSYGYTF. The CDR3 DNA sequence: TGCGCCAGCAGCCAGAGGGACAGCTATGGCTACACCTTC.

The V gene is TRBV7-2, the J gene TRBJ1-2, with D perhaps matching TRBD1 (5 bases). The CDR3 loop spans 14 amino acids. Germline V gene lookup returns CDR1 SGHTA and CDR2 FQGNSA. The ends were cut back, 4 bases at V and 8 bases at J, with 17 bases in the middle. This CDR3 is CASSSRTNSGGYTF. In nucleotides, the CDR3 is TGTGCCAGCAGCTCCAGGACAAACTCGGGCGGCTACACCTTC.

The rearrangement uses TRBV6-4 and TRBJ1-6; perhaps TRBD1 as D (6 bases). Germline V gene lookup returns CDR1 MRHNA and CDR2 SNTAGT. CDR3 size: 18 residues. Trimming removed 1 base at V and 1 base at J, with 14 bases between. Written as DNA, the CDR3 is TGTGCCAGCAGTGACTTTGGACAGCACCATTCCTATAATTCACCCCTCCACTTT. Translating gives CASSDFGQHHSYNSPLHF.

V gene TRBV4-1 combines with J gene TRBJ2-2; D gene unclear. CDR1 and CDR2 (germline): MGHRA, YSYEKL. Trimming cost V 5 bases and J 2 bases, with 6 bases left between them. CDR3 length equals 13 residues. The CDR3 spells CASSWANTGELFF. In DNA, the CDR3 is TGCGCCAGCAGCTGGGCCAACACCGGGGAGCTGTTTTTT.

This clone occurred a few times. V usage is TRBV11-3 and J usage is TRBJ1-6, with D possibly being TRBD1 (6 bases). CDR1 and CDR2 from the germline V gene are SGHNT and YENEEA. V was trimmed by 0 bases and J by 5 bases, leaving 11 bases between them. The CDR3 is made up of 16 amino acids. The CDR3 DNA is TGTGCCAGCAGCTTAGATCAGGGGCCCGATAATTCACCCCTCCACTTT. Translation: CASSLDQGPDNSPLHF.

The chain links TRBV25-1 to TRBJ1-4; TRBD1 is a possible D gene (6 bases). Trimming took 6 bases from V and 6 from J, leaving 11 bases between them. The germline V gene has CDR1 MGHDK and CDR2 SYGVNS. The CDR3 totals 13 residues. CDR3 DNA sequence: TGTGCCAGCAGCAGGGGAGCGGATGAAAAACTGTTTTTT. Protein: CASSRGADEKLFF. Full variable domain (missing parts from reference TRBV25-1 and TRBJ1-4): EADIYQTPRYLVIGTGKKITLECSQTMGHDKMYWYQQDPGMELHLIHYSYGVNSTEKGDLSSESTVSRIRTEHFPLTLESARPSHTSQYLCASSRGADEKLFFGSGTQLSVL.

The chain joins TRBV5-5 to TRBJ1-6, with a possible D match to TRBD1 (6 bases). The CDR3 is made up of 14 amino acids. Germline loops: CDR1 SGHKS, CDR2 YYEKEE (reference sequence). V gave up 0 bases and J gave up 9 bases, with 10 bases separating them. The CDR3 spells CASSLDGQISPLHF. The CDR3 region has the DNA TGTGCCAGCAGCTTGGATGGACAGATTTCACCCCTCCACTTT.

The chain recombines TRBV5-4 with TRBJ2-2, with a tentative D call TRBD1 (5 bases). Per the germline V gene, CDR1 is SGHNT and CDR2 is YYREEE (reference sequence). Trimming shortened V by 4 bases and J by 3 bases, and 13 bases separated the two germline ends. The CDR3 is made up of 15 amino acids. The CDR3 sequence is CASSQRGWDTGELFF. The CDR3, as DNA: TGTGCCAGCAGCCAAAGGGGCTGGGACACCGGGGAGCTGTTTTTT.

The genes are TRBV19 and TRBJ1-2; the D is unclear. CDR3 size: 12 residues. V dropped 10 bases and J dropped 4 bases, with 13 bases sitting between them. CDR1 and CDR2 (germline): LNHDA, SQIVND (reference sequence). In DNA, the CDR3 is TGTGCCACCCGACCTCACGGCTATGGCTACACCTTC. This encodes CATRPHGYGYTF.

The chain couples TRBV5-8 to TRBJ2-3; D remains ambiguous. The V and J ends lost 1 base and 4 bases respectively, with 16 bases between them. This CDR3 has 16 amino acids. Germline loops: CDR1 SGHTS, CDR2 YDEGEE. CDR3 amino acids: CASSLIPDPIPDTQYF. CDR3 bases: TGTGCCAGCAGCTTGATTCCGGACCCCATCCCAGATACGCAGTATTTT.

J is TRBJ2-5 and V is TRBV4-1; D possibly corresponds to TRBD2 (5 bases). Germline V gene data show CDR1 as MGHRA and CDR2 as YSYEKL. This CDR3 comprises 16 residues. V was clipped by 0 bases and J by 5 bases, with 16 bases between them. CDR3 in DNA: TGCGCCAGCAGCCAAGACCAGACGGGGATTCGCGAGACCCAGTACTTC. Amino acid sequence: CASSQDQTGIRETQYF.

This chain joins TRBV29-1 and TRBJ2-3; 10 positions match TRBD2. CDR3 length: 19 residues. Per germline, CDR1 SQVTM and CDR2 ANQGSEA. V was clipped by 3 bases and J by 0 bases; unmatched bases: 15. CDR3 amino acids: CSVDLDKPGTSASTDTQYF. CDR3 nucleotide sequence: TGCAGCGTTGACTTAGACAAGCCAGGGACTAGCGCAAGCACAGATACGCAGTATTTT.

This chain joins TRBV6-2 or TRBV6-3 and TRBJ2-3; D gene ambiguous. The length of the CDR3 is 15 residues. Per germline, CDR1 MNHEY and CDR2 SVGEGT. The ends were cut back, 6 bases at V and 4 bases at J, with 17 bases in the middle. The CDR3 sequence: CASSPRSRRADTQYF. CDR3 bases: TGTGCCAGCAGCCCCCGCAGTAGGCGCGCAGATACGCAGTATTTT.

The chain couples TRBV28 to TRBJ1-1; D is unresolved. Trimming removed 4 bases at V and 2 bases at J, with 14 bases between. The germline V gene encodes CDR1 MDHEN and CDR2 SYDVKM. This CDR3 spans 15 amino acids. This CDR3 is CASSSPFRSNTEAFF. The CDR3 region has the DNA TGTGCCAGCAGTTCCCCCTTCAGGAGCAACACTGAAGCTTTCTTT.

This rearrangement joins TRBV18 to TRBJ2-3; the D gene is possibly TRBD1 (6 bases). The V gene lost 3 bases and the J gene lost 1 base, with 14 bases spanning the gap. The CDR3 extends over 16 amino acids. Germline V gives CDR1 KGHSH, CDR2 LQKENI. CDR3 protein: CASSPSGHVGTDTQYF. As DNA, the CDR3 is TGTGCCAGCTCACCGTCGGGACACGTTGGCACAGATACGCAGTATTTT.

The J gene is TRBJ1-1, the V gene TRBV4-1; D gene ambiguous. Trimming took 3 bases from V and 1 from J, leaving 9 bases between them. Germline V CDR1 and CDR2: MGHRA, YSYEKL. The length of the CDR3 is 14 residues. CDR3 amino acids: CASSHRTANTEAFF. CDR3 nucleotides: TGCGCCAGCAGCCACCGGACGGCGAACACTGAAGCTTTCTTT.

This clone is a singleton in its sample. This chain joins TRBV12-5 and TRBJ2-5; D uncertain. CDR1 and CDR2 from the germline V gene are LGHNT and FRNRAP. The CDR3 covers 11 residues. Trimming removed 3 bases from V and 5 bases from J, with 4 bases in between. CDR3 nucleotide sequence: TGTGCTAGTGGTTTAGGGGAGACCCAGTACTTC. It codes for CASGLGETQYF.

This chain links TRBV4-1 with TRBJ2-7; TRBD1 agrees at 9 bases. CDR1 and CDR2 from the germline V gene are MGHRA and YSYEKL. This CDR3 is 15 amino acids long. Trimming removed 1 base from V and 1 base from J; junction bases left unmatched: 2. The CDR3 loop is CASSQVGQGSYEQYF. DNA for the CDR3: TGCGCCAGCAGCCAAGTGGGACAGGGTTCCTACGAGCAGTACTTC.

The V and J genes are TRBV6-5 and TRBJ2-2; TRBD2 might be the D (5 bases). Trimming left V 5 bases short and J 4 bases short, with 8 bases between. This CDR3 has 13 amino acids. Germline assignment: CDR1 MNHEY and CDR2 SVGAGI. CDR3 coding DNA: TGTGCCAGCAGTCTTGAGGGCACCGGGGAGCTGTTTTTT. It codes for CASSLEGTGELFF.

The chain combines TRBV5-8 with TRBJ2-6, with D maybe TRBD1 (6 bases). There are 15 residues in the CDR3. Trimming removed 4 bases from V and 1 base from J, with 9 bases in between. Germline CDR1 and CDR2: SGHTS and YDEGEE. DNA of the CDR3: TGTGCCAGCAGCATGACAGGTTCTGGGGCCAACGTCCTGACTTTC. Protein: CASSMTGSGANVLTF. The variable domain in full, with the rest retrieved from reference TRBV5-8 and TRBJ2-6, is EAGVTQSPTHLIKTRGQQATLRCSPISGHTSVYWYQQALGLGLQFLLWYDEGEERNRGNFPPRFSGRQFPNYSSELNVNALELEDSALYLCASSMTGSGANVLTFGAGSRLTVL.

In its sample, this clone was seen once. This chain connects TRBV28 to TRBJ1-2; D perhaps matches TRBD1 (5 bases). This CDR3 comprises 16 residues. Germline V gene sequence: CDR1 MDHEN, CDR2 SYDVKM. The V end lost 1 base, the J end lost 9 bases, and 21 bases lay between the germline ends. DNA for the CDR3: TGTGCCAGCAGTTTATTCTCCGACAGTACCTCAAAGCGCTACACCTTC. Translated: CASSLFSDSTSKRYTF.

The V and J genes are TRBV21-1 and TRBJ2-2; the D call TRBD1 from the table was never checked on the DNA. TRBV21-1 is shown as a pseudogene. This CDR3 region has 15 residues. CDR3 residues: CASSNRQGETGELFF. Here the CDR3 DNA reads TGTGCCAGCAGCAACAGACAGGGGGAGACCGGGGAGCTGTTTTTT.

CDR3 loop: CASSERPGANYGYTF. CDR3 DNA sequence: TGTGCCAGCAGTGAAAGGCCGGGGGCTAACTATGGCTACACCTTC. The chain recombines TRBV6-1 with TRBJ1-2; possible D gene TRBD1, 5 bases. V was clipped by 2 bases and J by 0 bases, with 10 bases between them. This CDR3 region has 15 residues. Germline CDR1 is MNHNS and CDR2 is SASEGT.

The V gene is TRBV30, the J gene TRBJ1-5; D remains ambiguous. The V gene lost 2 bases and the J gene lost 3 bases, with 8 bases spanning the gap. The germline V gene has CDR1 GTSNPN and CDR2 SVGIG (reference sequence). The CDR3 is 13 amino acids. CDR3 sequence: CAWSLRDNQPQHF. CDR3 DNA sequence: TGTGCCTGGAGTTTACGGGACAATCAGCCCCAGCATTTT.

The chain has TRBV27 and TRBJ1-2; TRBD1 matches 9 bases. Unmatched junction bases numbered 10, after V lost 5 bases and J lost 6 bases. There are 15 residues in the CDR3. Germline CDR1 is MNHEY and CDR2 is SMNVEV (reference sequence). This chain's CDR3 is CASSHYRGLIDGYTF. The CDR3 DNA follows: TGTGCCAGCAGTCATTACAGGGGGCTTATCGATGGCTACACCTTC.

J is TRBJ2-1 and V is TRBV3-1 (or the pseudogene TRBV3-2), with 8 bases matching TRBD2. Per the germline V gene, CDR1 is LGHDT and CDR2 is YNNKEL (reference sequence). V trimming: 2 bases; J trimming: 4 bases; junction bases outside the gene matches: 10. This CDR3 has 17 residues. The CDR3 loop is CASSQQSGGPWYNEQFF. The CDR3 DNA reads TGTGCCAGCAGCCAACAATCGGGGGGGCCTTGGTACAATGAGCAGTTCTTC.